The clone carrying this T cell receptor (beta chain) came up a few times. The antigen remains undetermined. This record belongs to a study of CD8 T cells in ankylosing spondylitis. Notes on the study in general: Peripheral blood held disease-linked clones only at relatively low frequency, and these were CD8+. A TCR beta motif of fewer than 10 highly homologous variants seemed to mark ankylosing spondylitis blood. In ankylosing spondylitis patients, matched synovial fluid reportedly showed significant enrichment of disease-linked clones. Reports of some motif variants in reactive arthritis synovial fluid and blood predate this one.

V lost 6 bases, J lost 3 bases, and 6 bases stayed unmatched. Germline V lookup: CDR1 MDHEN, CDR2 SYDVKM. There are 15 residues in the CDR3. Making use of molecular barcodes, quantitative 5'-RACE generated TCR beta libraries. TCRdb reprocessed the 5' RACE reads via MiXCR and lists one record per CDR3 protein. The repertoire holds about 440,000 distinct CDR3 sequences, 17% seen once, with just over 1% in the top ten. The sequence was collected from a male donor with ankylosing spondylitis. The sequencing input was blood, either unsorted or a sorted T cell fraction (not recorded which). The chain links TRBV28 to TRBJ2-3; 10 bases are shared with TRBD1. The DNA of the CDR3 is TGTGCCAGCAGCCGGACAGGGGGAACGACAGATACGCAGTATTTT. Residues: CASSRTGGTTDTQYF.